This T cell receptor (beta chain) was observed in a study of T cells in Graves' hyperthyroidism and ophthalmopathy (dated by TCRdb to the late 2010s). About the study as a whole: Peripheral blood samples were taken at initial diagnosis, before any treatment was given. After sampling, hyperthyroidism patients received methimazole starting at 30 mg daily, and ophthalmopathy patients received high-dose intravenous methylprednisolone. In addition, the study compared T-cell repertoires in thyroid tissue and in blood from roughly six Graves' hyperthyroidism patients. To identify distinguishing TCR V-J signatures, a discovery cohort of 95 to 100 patients was used, comprising approximately 40 with Graves' ophthalmopathy and around 60 with stable Graves' hyperthyroidism. The roughly 90 discovery patients were divided at random into training and test sets in a 7:3 ratio. The paper reports TCR Vbeta CDR3 sequencing of over 130 peripheral blood samples: approximately 43 ophthalmopathy, 70 to 85 hyperthyroidism and around 17 progressor patients. An independent validation cohort of about 19 hyperthyroidism patients and roughly 16 patients who later progressed to ophthalmopathy tested prospective prediction of ophthalmopathy. Points the paper makes about the study in general: Sample size was not statistically predetermined, and blinding of investigators to group allocation was not performed. A model built on a 13 V-J signature distinguished ophthalmopathy from stable hyperthyroidism, reaching 87.88% sensitivity and about 81% specificity in cross-validation and 80%/75% in testing. Most expanded thyroid clonotypes (frequency above 0.001) were also detected in blood, suggesting blood repertoires may reflect thyroid immune responses. In validation, progression to ophthalmopathy was predicted by the model with 70.59% sensitivity and nearly 75% specificity, a median of about 6 months before onset.

The TCR beta CDR3 regions were amplified from RNA transcripts. The TCR CDR3 was subjected to a first round of RT-PCR using the HTBI primer set and the Qiagen OneStep RT-PCR kit. A second multiplex PCR round built the libraries, followed by size selection and purification. The libraries were sequenced on an Illumina HiSeq2000 using paired-end 100 bp reads. As for the authors' bioinformatics: SOAPnuke was used to process the raw data, removing reads that contained adapters or uncalled bases, had a mean Phred below 15, or lacked an exact match to the constant primer or identifier. High-quality paired reads were merged using COPE v1.2.5, and each unique nucleotide sequence was defined as a clonotype. Clonotypes were aligned to IMGT TRBV, TRBD and TRBJ reference segments using MiTCR v1.1. The analysis was restricted to V-J combinations with a frequency above 0.0001, which together covered 99% to 99.2% of the repertoires. The TCS score was defined as the ratio of F50 (clonal expansion) to E x V (chaos), calculated using BLOSUM62-based TCRdist between CDR3 peptides within each V-J. Welch's t-statistics and random forest reduced roughly 530 V-J features to 13, which were used in a naive Bayes classifier (R e1071). TCRdb passed the public sequencing reads through fastp at Q25 and MiXCR, retaining productive beta sequences. Merged by CDR3 protein, the rows form single entries marked with the most common genes and DNA. None of the V and J calls come from the authors' own analysis; TCRdb made them. This sample lists 300,000 to 400,000 distinct CDR3 sequences; roughly 21% were detected once. 50% to 65% of the sample lies in the top ten.

Stable Graves' hyperthyroidism was defined as the absence of progression to ophthalmopathy over 18 months of follow-up. Hyperthyroidism patients were newly diagnosed, had a disease duration of under 2 months, and were aged 18 to 65 years. Exclusion was applied to patients with uncontrolled infections, other autoimmune diseases, pregnancy or lactation. Diagnoses were based on clinical symptoms, serum thyroxine and TRAb, thyroid ultrasound and orbital computed tomography. Ficoll-Paque density gradient centrifugation was used to isolate PBMCs from under 11 ml of fresh peripheral blood. Total RNA was extracted with Trizol reagent, and quality was checked on an Agilent 2100 Bioanalyzer. This clonotype was picked up a small number of times. It lacks a known antigen. Germline is not matched at one junction end, which may reflect a read error. The germline V gene yields KGHSH for CDR1 and LQKENI for CDR2. Spanning cysteine to phenylalanine, the CDR3 consists of 13 amino acids. Solely the CDR3 DNA is kept, with 39 bases framed from the first base.

The specimen was blood. The rearranged segments are TRBV18 and TRBJ2-5; the D region may be TRBD1 or TRBD2, each matching 5 bases equally. The source of this sequence is a woman between 45 and 65 years old with Graves' hyperthyroidism. The CDR3 protein sequence reads: CVSSPGTKETQYF. The base sequence is TGTGTCAGCTCACCGGGGACCAAAGAGACCCAGTACTTC.